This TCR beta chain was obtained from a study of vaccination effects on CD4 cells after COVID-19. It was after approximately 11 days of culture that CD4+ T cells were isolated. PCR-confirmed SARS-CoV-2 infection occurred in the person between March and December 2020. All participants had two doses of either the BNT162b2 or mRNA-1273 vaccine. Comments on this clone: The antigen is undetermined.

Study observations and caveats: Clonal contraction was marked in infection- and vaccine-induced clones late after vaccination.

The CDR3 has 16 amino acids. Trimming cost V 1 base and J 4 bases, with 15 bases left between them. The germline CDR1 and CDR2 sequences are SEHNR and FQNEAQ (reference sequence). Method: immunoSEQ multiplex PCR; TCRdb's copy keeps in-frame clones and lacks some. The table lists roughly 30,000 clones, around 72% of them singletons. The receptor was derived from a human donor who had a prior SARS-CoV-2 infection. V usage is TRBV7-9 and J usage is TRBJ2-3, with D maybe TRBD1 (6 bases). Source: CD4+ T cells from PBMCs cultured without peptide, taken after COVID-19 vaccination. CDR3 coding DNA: TGTGCCAGCAGCTTAGAAAGGGGGTCGGGCCCAGATACGCAGTATTTT. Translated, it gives CASSLERGSGPDTQYF.